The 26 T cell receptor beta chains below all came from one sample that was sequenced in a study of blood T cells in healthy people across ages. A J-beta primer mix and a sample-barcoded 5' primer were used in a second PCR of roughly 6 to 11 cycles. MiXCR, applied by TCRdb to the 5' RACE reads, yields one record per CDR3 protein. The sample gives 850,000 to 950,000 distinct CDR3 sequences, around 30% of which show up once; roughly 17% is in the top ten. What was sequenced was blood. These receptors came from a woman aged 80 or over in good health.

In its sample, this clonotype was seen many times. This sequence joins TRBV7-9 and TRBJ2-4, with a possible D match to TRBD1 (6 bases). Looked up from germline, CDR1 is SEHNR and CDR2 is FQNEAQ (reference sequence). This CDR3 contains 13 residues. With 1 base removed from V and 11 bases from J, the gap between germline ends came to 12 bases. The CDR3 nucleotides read TGTGCCAGCAGCTTAGACGGCAGGGGTGTTCAGTACTTC. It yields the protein CASSLDGRGVQYF.

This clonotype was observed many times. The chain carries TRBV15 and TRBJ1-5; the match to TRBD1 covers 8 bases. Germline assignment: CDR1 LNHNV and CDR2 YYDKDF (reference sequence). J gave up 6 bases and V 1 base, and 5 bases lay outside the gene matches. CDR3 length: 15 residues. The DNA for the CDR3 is TGTGCCACCAGCAGAGGCAGGGGGCCGGGTCAGCCCCAGCATTTT. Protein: CATSRGRGPGQPQHF.

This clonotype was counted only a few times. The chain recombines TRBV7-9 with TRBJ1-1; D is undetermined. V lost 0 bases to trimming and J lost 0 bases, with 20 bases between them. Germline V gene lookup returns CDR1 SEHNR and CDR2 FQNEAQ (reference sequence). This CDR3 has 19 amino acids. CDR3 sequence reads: CASSLAYGWEEPLNTEAFF. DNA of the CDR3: TGTGCCAGCAGCTTAGCGTACGGCTGGGAAGAACCCTTGAACACTGAAGCTTTCTTT. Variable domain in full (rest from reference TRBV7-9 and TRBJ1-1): DTGVSQNPRHKITKRGQNVTFRCDPISEHNRLYWYRQTLGQGPEFLTYFQNEAQLEKSRLLSDRFSAERPKGSFSTLEIQRTEQGDSAMYLCASSLAYGWEEPLNTEAFFGQGTRLTVV.

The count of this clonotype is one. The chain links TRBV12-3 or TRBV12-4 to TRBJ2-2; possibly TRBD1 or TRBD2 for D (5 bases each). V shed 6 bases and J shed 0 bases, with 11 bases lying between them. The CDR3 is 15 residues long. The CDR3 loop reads CASRGTPSNTGELFF. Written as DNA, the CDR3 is TGTGCCAGCAGAGGGACCCCCTCGAACACCGGGGAGCTGTTTTTT.

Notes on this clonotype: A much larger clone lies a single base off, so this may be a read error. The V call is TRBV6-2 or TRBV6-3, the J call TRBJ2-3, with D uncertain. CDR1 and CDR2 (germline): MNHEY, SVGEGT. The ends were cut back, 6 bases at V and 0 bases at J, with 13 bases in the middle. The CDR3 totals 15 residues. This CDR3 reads CASRPAQLSTDTQYF. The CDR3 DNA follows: TGTGCCAGCAGACCCGCACAGTTAAGCACAGATACGCAGTATTTT.

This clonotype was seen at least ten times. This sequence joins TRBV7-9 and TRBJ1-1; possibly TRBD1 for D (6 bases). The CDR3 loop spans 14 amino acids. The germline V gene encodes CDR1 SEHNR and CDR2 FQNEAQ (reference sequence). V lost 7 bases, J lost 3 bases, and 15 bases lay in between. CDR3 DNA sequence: TGTGCCAGCAACACAGGGAAGCGGGACACTGAAGCTTTCTTT. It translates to CASNTGKRDTEAFF.

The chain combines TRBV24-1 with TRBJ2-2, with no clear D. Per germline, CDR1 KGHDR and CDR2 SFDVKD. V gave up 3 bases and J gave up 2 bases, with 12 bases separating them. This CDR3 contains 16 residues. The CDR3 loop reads CATSDATTFNTGELFF. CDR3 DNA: TGTGCCACCAGTGATGCCACGACGTTTAACACCGGGGAGCTGTTTTTT.

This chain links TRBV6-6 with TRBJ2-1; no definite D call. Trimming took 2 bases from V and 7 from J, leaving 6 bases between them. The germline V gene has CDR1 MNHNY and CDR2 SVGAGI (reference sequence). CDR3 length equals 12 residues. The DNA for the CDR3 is TGTGCCAGCAGTTACCCTAAAAATGAGCAGTTCTTC. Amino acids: CASSYPKNEQFF.

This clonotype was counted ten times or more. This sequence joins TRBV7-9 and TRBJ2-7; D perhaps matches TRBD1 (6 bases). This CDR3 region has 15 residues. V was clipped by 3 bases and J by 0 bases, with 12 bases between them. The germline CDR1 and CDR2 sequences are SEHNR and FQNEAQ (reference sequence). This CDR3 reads CASSLRQASSYEQYF. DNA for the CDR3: TGTGCCAGCAGCTTGAGACAGGCCAGCTCCTACGAGCAGTACTTC.

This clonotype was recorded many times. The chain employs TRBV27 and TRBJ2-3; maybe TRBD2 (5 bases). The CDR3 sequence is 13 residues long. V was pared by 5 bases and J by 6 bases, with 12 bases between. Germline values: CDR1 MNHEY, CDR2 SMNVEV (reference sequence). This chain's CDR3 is CASSARGRDTQYF. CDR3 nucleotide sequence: TGTGCCAGCAGTGCACGCGGGCGCGATACGCAGTATTTT.

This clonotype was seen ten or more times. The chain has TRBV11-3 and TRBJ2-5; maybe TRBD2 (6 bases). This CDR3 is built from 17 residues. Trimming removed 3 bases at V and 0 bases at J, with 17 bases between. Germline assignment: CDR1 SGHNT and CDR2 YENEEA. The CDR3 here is CASSFPASVLYQETQYF. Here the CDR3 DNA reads TGTGCCAGCAGCTTCCCGGCTAGCGTCCTGTACCAAGAGACCCAGTACTTC.

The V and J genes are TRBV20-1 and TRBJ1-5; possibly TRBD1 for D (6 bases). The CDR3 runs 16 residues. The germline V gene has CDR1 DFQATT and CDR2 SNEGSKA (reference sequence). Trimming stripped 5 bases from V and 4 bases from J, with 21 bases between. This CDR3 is CSARFSVGGRNQPQHF. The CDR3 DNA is TGCAGTGCTCGCTTCTCTGTGGGGGGGCGGAATCAGCCCCAGCATTTT.

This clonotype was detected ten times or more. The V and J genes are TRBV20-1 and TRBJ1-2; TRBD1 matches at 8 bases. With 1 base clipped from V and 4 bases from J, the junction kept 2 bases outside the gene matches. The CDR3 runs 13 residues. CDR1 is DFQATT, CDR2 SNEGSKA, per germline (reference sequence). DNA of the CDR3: TGCAGTGCTAGAGCCAGGGGGCTCTATGGCTACACCTTC. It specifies CSARARGLYGYTF.

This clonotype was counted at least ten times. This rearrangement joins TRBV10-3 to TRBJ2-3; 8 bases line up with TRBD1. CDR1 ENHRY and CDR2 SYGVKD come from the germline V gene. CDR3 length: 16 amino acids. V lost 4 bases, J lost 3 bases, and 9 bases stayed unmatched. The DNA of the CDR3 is TGTGCCATCAGTGTCGCAAGGACAGGGAGGACAGATACGCAGTATTTT. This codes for CAISVARTGRTDTQYF.

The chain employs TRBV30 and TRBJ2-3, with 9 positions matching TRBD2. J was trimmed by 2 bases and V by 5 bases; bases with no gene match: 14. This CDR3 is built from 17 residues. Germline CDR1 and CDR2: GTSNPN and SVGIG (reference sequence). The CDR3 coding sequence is TGTGCCTGGGGGGCCACCACAGGGACTAGCTACACAGATACGCAGTATTTT. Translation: CAWGATTGTSYTDTQYF.

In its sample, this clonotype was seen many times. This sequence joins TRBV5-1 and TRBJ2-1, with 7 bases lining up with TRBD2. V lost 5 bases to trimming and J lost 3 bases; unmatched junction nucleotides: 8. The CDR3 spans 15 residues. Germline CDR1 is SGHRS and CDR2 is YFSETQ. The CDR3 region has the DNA TGCGCCAGCAGGGATTCCGGGACTATCTACAATGAGCAGTTCTTC. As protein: CASRDSGTIYNEQFF. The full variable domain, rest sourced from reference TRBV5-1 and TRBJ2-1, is KAGVTQTPRYLIKTRGQQVTLSCSPISGHRSVSWYQQTPGQGLQFLFEYFSETQRNKGNFPGRFSGRQFSNSRSEMNVSTLELGDSALYLCASRDSGTIYNEQFFGPGTRLTVL.

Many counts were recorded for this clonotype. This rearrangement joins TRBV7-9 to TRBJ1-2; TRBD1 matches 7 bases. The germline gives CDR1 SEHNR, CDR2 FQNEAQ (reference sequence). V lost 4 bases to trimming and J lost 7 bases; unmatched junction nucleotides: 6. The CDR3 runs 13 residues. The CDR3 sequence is CASSYTGEVGYTF. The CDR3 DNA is TGTGCCAGCAGCTATACAGGGGAAGTTGGCTACACCTTC. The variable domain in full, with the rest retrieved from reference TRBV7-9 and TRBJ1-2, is DTGVSQNPRHKITKRGQNVTFRCDPISEHNRLYWYRQTLGQGPEFLTYFQNEAQLEKSRLLSDRFSAERPKGSFSTLEIQRTEQGDSAMYLCASSYTGEVGYTFGSGTRLTVV.

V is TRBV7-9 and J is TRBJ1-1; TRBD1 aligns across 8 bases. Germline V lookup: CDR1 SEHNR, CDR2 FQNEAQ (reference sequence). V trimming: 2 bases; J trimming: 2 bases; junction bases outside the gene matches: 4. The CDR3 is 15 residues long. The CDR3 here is CASSLRTGINTEAFF. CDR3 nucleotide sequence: TGTGCCAGCAGCTTAAGGACAGGGATAAACACTGAAGCTTTCTTT.

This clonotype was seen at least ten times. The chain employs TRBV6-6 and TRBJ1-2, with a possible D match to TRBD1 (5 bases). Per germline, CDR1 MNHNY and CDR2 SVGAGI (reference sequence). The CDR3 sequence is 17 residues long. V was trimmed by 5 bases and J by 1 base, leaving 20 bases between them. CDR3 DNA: TGTGCCAGCAGTAACCCGGGACGGAACCCCATTAACTATGGCTACACCTTC. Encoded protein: CASSNPGRNPINYGYTF.

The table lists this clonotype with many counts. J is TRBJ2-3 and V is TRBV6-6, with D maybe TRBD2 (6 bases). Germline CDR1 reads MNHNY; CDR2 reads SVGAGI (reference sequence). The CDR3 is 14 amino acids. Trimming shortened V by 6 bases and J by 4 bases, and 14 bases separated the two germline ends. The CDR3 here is CASRSKASADTQYF. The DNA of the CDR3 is TGTGCCAGCAGAAGCAAAGCTAGCGCAGATACGCAGTATTTT.

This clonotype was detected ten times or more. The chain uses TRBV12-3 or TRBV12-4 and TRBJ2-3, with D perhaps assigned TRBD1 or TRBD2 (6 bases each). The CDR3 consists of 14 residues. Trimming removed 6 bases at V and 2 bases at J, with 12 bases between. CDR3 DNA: TGTGCCAGCAGGGAGGGGGGCCTCACAGATACGCAGTATTTT. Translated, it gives CASREGGLTDTQYF.

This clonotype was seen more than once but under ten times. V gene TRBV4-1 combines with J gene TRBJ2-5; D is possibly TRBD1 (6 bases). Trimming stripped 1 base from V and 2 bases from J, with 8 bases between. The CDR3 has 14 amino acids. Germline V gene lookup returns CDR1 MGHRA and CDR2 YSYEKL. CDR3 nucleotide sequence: TGCGCCAGCAGCCAAGGACAGGTTCAAGAGACCCAGTACTTC. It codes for CASSQGQVQETQYF.

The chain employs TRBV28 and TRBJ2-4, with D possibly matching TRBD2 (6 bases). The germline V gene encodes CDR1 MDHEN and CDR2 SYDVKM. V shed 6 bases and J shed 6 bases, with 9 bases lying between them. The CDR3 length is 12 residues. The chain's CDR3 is CASRGGLNIQYF. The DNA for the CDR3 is TGTGCCAGCAGGGGGGGTTTAAACATTCAGTACTTC.

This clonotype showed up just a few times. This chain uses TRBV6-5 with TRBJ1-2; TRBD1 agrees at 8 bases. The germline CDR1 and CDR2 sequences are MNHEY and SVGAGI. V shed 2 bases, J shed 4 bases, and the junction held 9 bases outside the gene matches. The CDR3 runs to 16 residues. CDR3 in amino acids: CASSYRRTGLSYGYTF. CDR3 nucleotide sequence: TGTGCCAGCAGTTACCGTAGGACAGGGCTGAGCTATGGCTACACCTTC.

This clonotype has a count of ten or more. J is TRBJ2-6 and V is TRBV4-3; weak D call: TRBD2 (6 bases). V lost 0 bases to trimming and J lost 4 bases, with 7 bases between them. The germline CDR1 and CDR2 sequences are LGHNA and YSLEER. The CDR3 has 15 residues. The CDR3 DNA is TGCGCCAGCAGCCAAGATCGGGGGGGGGCCAACGTCCTGACTTTC. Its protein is CASSQDRGGANVLTF.

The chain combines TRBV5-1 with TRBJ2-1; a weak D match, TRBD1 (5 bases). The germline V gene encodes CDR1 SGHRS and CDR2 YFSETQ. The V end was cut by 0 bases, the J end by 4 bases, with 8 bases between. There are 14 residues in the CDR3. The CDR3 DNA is TGCGCCAGCAGCTTGGAAGACAGTTACAATGAGCAGTTCTTC. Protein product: CASSLEDSYNEQFF.